The 5 T cell receptor beta chains reported below all come from one sample, sequenced in a study of blood T cell repertoires in COVID-19. The protocol was immunoSEQ multiplex PCR, while the TCRdb copy is restricted to in-frame clones and leaves out a portion. The table has about 40,000 clones, around 90% seen once. Sequenced input: peripheral blood. Receptors were obtained from a man in his sixties with COVID-19, enrolled during active disease.

This clone has a handful of counts. This chain joins TRBV25-1 and TRBJ1-5; perhaps TRBD1 as D (6 bases). The CDR3 runs to 14 residues. V was cut by 6 bases and J by 3 bases, with 12 bases left in between. CDR1 is MGHDK and CDR2 is SYGVNS in the germline V gene. CDR3 sequence: CASSQTGFNQPQHF. DNA of the CDR3: TGTGCCAGCAGCCAGACAGGCTTCAATCAGCCCCAGCATTTT.

The rearrangement uses TRBV19 and TRBJ1-1; D is possibly TRBD1 (5 bases). V was pared by 3 bases and J by 2 bases, with 13 bases between. Germline values: CDR1 LNHDA, CDR2 SQIVND (reference sequence). The CDR3 sequence is 15 residues long. The CDR3 region has the DNA TGTGCCAGTAGTATTGTTAAGGGGTTCAACACTGAAGCTTTCTTT. It yields the protein CASSIVKGFNTEAFF. The variable domain in full, completed from reference TRBV19 and TRBJ1-1, reads DGGITQSPKYLFRKEGQNVTLSCEQNLNHDAMYWYRQDPGQGLRLIYYSQIVNDFQKGDIAEGYSVSREKKESFPLTVTSAQKNPTAFYLCASSIVKGFNTEAFFGQGTRLTVV.

The chain uses TRBV19 and TRBJ1-1; D gene uncertain. CDR1 is LNHDA, CDR2 SQIVND, per germline (reference sequence). The CDR3 loop spans 12 amino acids. Trimming pared 8 bases from V and 4 bases from J, leaving 11 bases between. CDR3 sequence: CASFVRGTEAFF. The CDR3 DNA reads as TGTGCCAGTTTCGTTCGAGGCACTGAAGCTTTCTTT.

This sequence joins TRBV28 and TRBJ1-2; perhaps TRBD1 as D (5 bases). CDR1 MDHEN and CDR2 SYDVKM come from the germline V gene. With 6 bases removed from V and 4 bases from J, the gap between germline ends came to 12 bases. The CDR3 has 13 amino acids. Written as DNA, the CDR3 is TGTGCCAGCAGGGGGCAGGACCGCTATGGCTACACCTTC. As protein: CASRGQDRYGYTF.

A few counts support this clone. This sequence joins TRBV5-1 and TRBJ1-2; D is perhaps TRBD1 (6 bases). The CDR3 is 15 amino acids. The V end was cut by 2 bases, the J end by 0 bases, with 11 bases between. Per the germline V gene, CDR1 is SGHRS and CDR2 is YFSETQ. CDR3 in amino acids: CASSLGQLPNYGYTF. The CDR3 DNA follows: TGCGCCAGCAGCTTAGGACAGCTTCCTAACTATGGCTACACCTTC.